This TCR beta chain comes out of a study of T cells in Graves' hyperthyroidism and ophthalmopathy. It was RNA transcripts that yielded the amplified TCR beta CDR3 regions. The TCR CDR3 was amplified in a first-round RT-PCR using the HTBI primer set. TCRdb re-called the multiplex PCR reads with MiXCR, one entry per CDR3 protein. The sample shows about 510,000 distinct CDR3 sequences, 11% to 15% of them seen only once. This clonotype occurred a few times. This CDR3 has 15 amino acids. The ends lost 5 bases at V and 3 bases at J; junction bases unmatched: 7. From germline, CDR1 is MNHEY and CDR2 SMNVEV (reference sequence). Uncontrolled infection, other autoimmune disease, pregnancy or lactation led to exclusion.

The source material was blood. This clonotype was sampled from a woman aged 40 to 55 with Graves' hyperthyroidism. The rearrangement uses TRBV27 and TRBJ2-1; 7 positions agree with TRBD1. The CDR3 DNA reads as TGTGCCAGCAGTCGACCGGGACAGAGCTACAATGAGCAGTTCTTC. Protein sequence: CASSRPGQSYNEQFF.